This TCR beta chain was sequenced during a study of cytomegalovirus exposure and HLA in healthy donors. Points from the study as a whole: A list of approximately 150 TCR beta chains associated with cytomegalovirus was given.

Amplification used 60 Vbeta primers and 13 Jbeta primers. Clones were sequenced by immunoSEQ multiplex PCR, and TCRdb holds only the in-frame ones, with some missing. The sample consists of 200,000 to 250,000 clones, 85% to 90% of them appearing once. Germline V gene lookup returns CDR1 KGHSH and CDR2 LQKENI. V was shortened by 4 bases and J by 0 bases, with 14 bases between the two germline ends. This CDR3 spans 16 amino acids. As concerns this clone: The antigen remains unidentified.

Sequenced material: PBMCs. The chain links TRBV18 to TRBJ2-3; weak D call: TRBD2 (6 bases). This clonotype originated in a woman under 30 in good health and CMV-seronegative. In nucleotides, the CDR3 is TGTGCCAGCTCACAAATAGCGGATACTAGCACAGATACGCAGTATTTT. Its protein product is CASSQIADTSTDTQYF. Full variable domain (missing parts from reference TRBV18 and TRBJ2-3): NAGVMQNPRHLVRRRGQEARLRCSPMKGHSHVYWYRQLPEEGLKFMVYLQKENIIDESGMPKERFSAEFPKEGPSILRIQQVVRGDSAAYFCASSQIADTSTDTQYFGPGTRLTVL.